This TCR beta chain was sequenced in a study of human T cells and chemical hapten exposure. In the source study's methods: TCRs per sample had a median of roughly 96,000 and ranged from about 23,224 to 700,000. TCRdb re-derived calls from the RACE reads in MiXCR, one entry per CDR3 protein. The V and J calls and clone size come from TCRdb's table, not from the authors' own analysis. The sample lists about 380,000 distinct CDR3 sequences; 4% to 5.5% were seen once. Germline lookup yields CDR1 MNHEY and CDR2 SVGEGT. CDR3 length equals 14 residues. The sample holds a few counts of this clonotype. The germline gene is not matched at one end of the junction; a read error may be the cause. Time point meaning: patch test 1, 2 weeks after DPC sensitization. Treatment specified: therapeutic diphenylcyclopropenone sensitization with weekly scalp DPC.

The clonotype was recovered from a woman aged 50 to 65 with alopecia areata. Some clones in this sample may be carry-over from other donors' samples. Source: whole blood, taken in connection with sensitization to the hapten diphenylcyclopropenone (DPC). The chain links TRBV6-2 or TRBV6-3 to TRBJ1-1; D not certain. The DNA for the CDR3 is TGTGCCAGCAGTAGCCCTAGGGCGAACGCTGAAGCTTTCTTT. This gives the protein CASSSPRANAEAFF.